A single sample is the source of the 21 T cell receptor beta chains below, sequenced in a study of blood T cell repertoires in COVID-19. The repertoire was sequenced with immunoSEQ multiplex PCR; TCRdb's copy has only in-frame clones and lacks some. The sample lists 20,000 or so clones, about 90% occurring once. Sequenced input: peripheral blood. Receptors originate from a human donor in a cohort sampled during active COVID-19.

The V and J genes are TRBV11-3 and TRBJ2-5, with D unresolved. V lost 2 bases and J lost 2, with 6 bases in between. The CDR3 has 13 residues. The V gene's germline CDR1 is SGHNT and CDR2 YENEEA. The CDR3 sequence is CASSLNLQETQYF. CDR3 in DNA: TGTGCCAGCAGCTTAAACCTACAAGAGACCCAGTACTTC.

Here the CDR3 reads CASSLSGRGDEQYV. CDR3 DNA sequence: TGTGCCAGCAGCCTTAGCGGGAGGGGGGACGAGCAGTACGTC. The chain joins TRBV11-3 to TRBJ2-7; 11 bases agree with TRBD2. Germline CDR1 is SGHNT and CDR2 is YENEEA. J lost 5 bases, V lost 5 bases, and 5 bases had no gene match. The CDR3 runs to 14 residues.

A note on this clone: Within the sample, other DNA sequences also encode this same CDR3. The chain couples TRBV6-5 to TRBJ1-2; TRBD1 matches at 10 bases. The CDR3 runs to 14 residues. The germline gives CDR1 MNHEY, CDR2 SVGAGI. J was trimmed by 7 bases and V by 2 bases; bases with no gene match: 4. The CDR3 protein is CASSYTGQGSGYTF. CDR3 bases: TGTGCCAGCAGTTACACGGGACAGGGGAGTGGCTACACCTTC.

The gene calls are TRBV5-1 and TRBJ2-7; D remains ambiguous. The V gene's germline CDR1 is SGHRS and CDR2 YFSETQ. The CDR3 has 12 amino acids. Between the trimmed V and J ends, which lost 0 bases and 6 bases, there was a span of 7 bases. This chain's CDR3 is CASSLAYGEQYV. The CDR3 DNA reads as TGCGCCAGCAGCTTGGCCTATGGCGAGCAGTACGTC.

This chain uses TRBV12-3 or TRBV12-4 with TRBJ1-1; D is unclear. The V and J ends lost 1 base and 5 bases respectively, with 5 bases between them. The CDR3 loop spans 12 amino acids. The CDR3 spells CASSLGATEAFF. The CDR3 region has the DNA TGTGCCAGCAGTTTAGGAGCTACTGAAGCTTTCTTT.

The V call is TRBV11-2, the J call TRBJ2-7; 7 nucleotides align to TRBD2. The CDR3 is made up of 14 amino acids. The germline V gene encodes CDR1 SGHAT and CDR2 FQNNGV. Trimming at V came to 3 bases and at J to 4 bases, leaving 6 bases not matched to a gene. CDR3 region: CASSLGGDLYEQYV. The DNA of the CDR3 is TGTGCCAGCAGCTTGGGGGGGGATTTATACGAGCAGTACGTC.

The chain links TRBV15 to TRBJ2-2; TRBD1 might be the D (6 bases). Trimming left V 8 bases short and J 4 bases short, with 14 bases between. This CDR3 has 14 residues. Germline V lookup: CDR1 LNHNV, CDR2 YYDKDF (reference sequence). CDR3 sequence (DNA): TGTGCCACCCTTGGGGGCAGTGGCACCGGGGAGCTGTTTTTT. The encoded protein is CATLGGSGTGELFF.

This chain links TRBV6-5 with TRBJ2-5; the D is unclear. The germline CDR1 and CDR2 sequences are MNHEY and SVGAGI. Between the trimmed V and J ends, which lost 6 bases and 2 bases, there was a span of 13 bases. The CDR3 has 14 amino acids. In DNA form, the CDR3 reads TGTGCCAGCAGAAATAGACATTTGCAAGAGACCCAGTACTTC. This sequence encodes CASRNRHLQETQYF.

The rearrangement uses TRBV5-1 and TRBJ2-1; TRBD2 matches 7 bases. Trimming at V came to 3 bases and at J to 8 bases, leaving 5 bases not matched to a gene. Germline values: CDR1 SGHRS, CDR2 YFSETQ. There are 13 residues in the CDR3. The CDR3 nucleotides are TGCGCCAGCAGCTCCTTAAGCGGGGATGAGCAGTTCTTC. Translation: CASSSLSGDEQFF.

This chain connects TRBV7-2 to TRBJ2-3, with 7 positions matching TRBD1. After removal of 4 bases from V and 6 bases from J, the junction contained 13 bases not matched to a gene. The CDR3 loop spans 16 amino acids. Germline lookup yields CDR1 SGHTA and CDR2 FQGNSA. The CDR3 region has the DNA TGTGCCAGCAGCTCACAGGGGTCGCCCGGCCCCGATACGCAGTATTTT. Its protein is CASSSQGSPGPDTQYF.

V is TRBV6-5 and J is TRBJ2-3; 9 nucleotides agree with TRBD1. Germline V gives CDR1 MNHEY, CDR2 SVGAGI. The length of the CDR3 is 15 residues. The V segment lost 2 bases and the J segment 2 bases; nucleotides outside the gene matches: 2. CDR3 in amino acids: CASSYGQGFTDTQYF. DNA of the CDR3: TGTGCCAGCAGTTACGGACAGGGGTTCACAGATACGCAGTATTTT.

CDR3 in amino acids: CASSLTVRGATGTQYF. DNA for the CDR3: TGTGCCAGCAGCTTAACCGTCCGGGGAGCGACGGGTACGCAGTATTTT. V gene TRBV7-3 combines with J gene TRBJ2-3, with D possibly being TRBD2 (5 bases). The CDR3 has 16 amino acids. The V gene's germline CDR1 is SGHTA and CDR2 FQGTGA. V was pared by 0 bases and J by 8 bases, with 18 bases between. Variable domain in full (rest from reference TRBV7-3 and TRBJ2-3): GAGVSQTPSNKVTEKGKYVELRCDPISGHTALYWYRQSLGQGPEFLIYFQGTGAADDSGLPNDRFFAVRPEGSVSTLKIQRTERGDSAVYLCASSLTVRGATGTQYFGPGTRLTVL.

The chain joins TRBV4-3 to TRBJ2-4, with a possible D match to TRBD2 (6 bases). Trimming removed 1 base from V and 5 bases from J, with 12 bases in between. CDR3 length: 15 residues. Germline-derived CDR1 and CDR2 are LGHNA and YSLEER. Here the CDR3 reads CASSQVPGSQNIQYF. The CDR3 bases are TGCGCCAGCAGCCAAGTCCCCGGGAGCCAAAACATTCAGTACTTC.

V is TRBV4-2 and J is TRBJ2-6; no reliable D call. This CDR3 spans 15 amino acids. V lost 0 bases, J lost 1 base, and 4 bases lay in between. Germline-derived CDR1 and CDR2 are LGHNA and YNFKEQ. As DNA, the CDR3 is TGTGCCAGCAGCCAAGACAGTTCTGGGGCCAACGTCCTGACTTTC. Protein sequence: CASSQDSSGANVLTF.

The CDR3 spells CASSPGPGRGGRESSYF. Here the CDR3 DNA reads TGTGCCAGCAGTCCCGGGCCGGGTAGGGGCGGGCGGGAGAGCAGTTACTTC. The rearrangement links TRBV28 to TRBJ2-7; TRBD2 matches at 7 bases. The CDR3 is 17 amino acids. CDR1 and CDR2 (germline): MDHEN, SYDVKM. V trimming: 5 bases; J trimming: 13 bases; junction bases outside the gene matches: 26.

The genes are TRBV5-3 and TRBJ1-2; a weak D match, TRBD1 (5 bases). TRBV5-3 is assigned to the ORF class and has an uncertain function. The ends were cut back, 3 bases at V and 7 bases at J, with 13 bases in the middle. The CDR3 covers 13 residues. The CDR3 reads CARSSRQSSGYTF. The CDR3 coding sequence is TGTGCCAGAAGCTCCAGACAGTCCTCTGGCTACACCTTC.

This clone showed up just a few times. The sample carries other DNA sequences with the same CDR3. V gene TRBV6-5 combines with J gene TRBJ1-3, with 7 bases that match TRBD1. The CDR3 runs 15 residues. Germline V gene lookup returns CDR1 MNHEY and CDR2 SVGAGI. V was pared by 6 bases and J by 0 bases, with 5 bases of the junction left unmatched. The CDR3 coding sequence is TGTGCCAGCAGAAGACAGGGAGGCTCTGGAAACACCATATATTTT. It specifies CASRRQGGSGNTIYF.

The V call is TRBV7-8, the J call TRBJ2-1; D is uncertain. In germline, CDR1 is SGHVS, CDR2 FQNEAQ. V was clipped by 5 bases and J by 11 bases, with 10 bases between them. The CDR3 is made up of 11 amino acids. In nucleotides, the CDR3 is TGTGCCAGCAGCCCCAAGAGCAAGCAGTTCTTC. Translating it yields CASSPKSKQFF.

V gene TRBV7-3 combines with J gene TRBJ2-7; D is unresolved. With 2 bases removed from V and 5 bases from J, the gap between germline ends came to 13 bases. Germline CDR1 reads SGHTA; CDR2 reads FQGTGA. This CDR3 has 14 residues. The CDR3 region has the DNA TGTGCCAGCAGCTTACGTGGGCTCGAGAACGAGCAGTACTTC. Translation gives CASSLRGLENEQYF.

This rearrangement joins TRBV12-3 or TRBV12-4 to TRBJ1-2, with 7 bases identical to TRBD1. The trim removed 6 bases at V and 6 bases at J, leaving 7 bases unmatched. The length of the CDR3 is 13 residues. CDR3 DNA: TGTGCCAGCAGACCCGACAGGGCTGATGGCTACACCTTC. This gives the protein CASRPDRADGYTF.

This clone was observed once. J is TRBJ2-2 and V is TRBV29-1, with 8 bases matching TRBD1. CDR3 size: 15 residues. Germline V CDR1 and CDR2: SQVTM, ANQGSEA. J gave up 1 base and V 8 bases, and 9 bases lay outside the gene matches. The CDR3 nucleotides read TGCAGCTCCAGGGCCGGGACAGGGAACACCGGGGAGCTGTTTTTT. Translation gives CSSRAGTGNTGELFF.